This is a list of T cell receptor beta chains from one sample in a study of blood T cells in healthy people across ages. TCRdb reprocessed the 5' RACE reads via MiXCR and lists one record per CDR3 protein. The table includes approximately 800,000 distinct CDR3 sequences, approximately 25% detected once. This same sample was also taken into another study, of T cells of mothers and their children.

Specimen: blood. Every receptor here comes from a boy aged 5-17 years in good health. CDR3s include the opening cysteine and the closing phenylalanine or tryptophan. The order of the fields is D gene, J gene, clone size, V gene, CDR3 DNA, CDR3 protein. D genes are given only for firm matches. Size values are once, few and many counts, or a class for expanded clones, and some rows have none.

>TRBD2|TRBJ2-7|-|TRBV28
TGTGCCAGCTTACGGACTAGCGGGAGCTCCTACGAGCAGTACTTC
CASLRTSGSSYEQYF
>-|TRBJ2-3|-|TRBV7-6
TGTGCCAGCAGCTTACATGTTTACCTTAGCGCAGATACGCAGTATTTT
CASSLHVYLSADTQYF
>-|TRBJ1-2|once|TRBV7-9
TGTGCCAGCAGCACCCGGACGGAGTCCTATGGCTACACCTTC
CASSTRTESYGYTF
>-|TRBJ2-7|few|TRBV7-9
TGTGCCAGCAGCACATATCAGGGCTCCTACGAGCAGTACTTC
CASSTYQGSYEQYF
>-|TRBJ1-5|-|TRBV7-9
TGTGCCAGCAGCTCTCGGGAGGAGGAGGAGGTTCAGCCCCAGCATTTT
CASSSREEEEVQPQHF
>-|TRBJ1-1|-|TRBV20-1
TGCAGTGCTAGAGATCTGCAGGGTTGGACTGAAGCTTTCTTT
CSARDLQGWTEAFF
>TRBD2|TRBJ2-7|-|TRBV27
TGTGCCAGCAGTTTTGGGACTAACCCCTACGAGCAGTACTTC
CASSFGTNPYEQYF
>-|TRBJ1-5|-|TRBV12-3/TRBV12-4
TGTGCCAGCAGTTTAGCAGGGATGAGCAATCAGCCCCAGCATTTT
CASSLAGMSNQPQHF
>TRBD1|TRBJ1-5|-|TRBV12-3/TRBV12-4
TGTGCCAGCAGTCCTACCGGGACAGGGAATCAGCCCCAGCATTTT
CASSPTGTGNQPQHF
>-|TRBJ2-2|few|TRBV11-2
TGTGCCAGCAGCTTAGCTGTTGCCGGGGAGCTGTTTTTT
CASSLAVAGELFF
>-|TRBJ1-3|-|TRBV7-6
TGTGCCAGCCAGGGACGGGGGGCGCATGGAAACACCATATATTTT
CASQGRGAHGNTIYF
>TRBD1|TRBJ1-5|few|TRBV7-9
TGTGCCAGCAGCTTAGGACAGGGGGCGTTCCAGCCCCAGCATTTT
CASSLGQGAFQPQHF
>-|TRBJ2-7|once|TRBV29-1
TGCAGCGTTGATTTTAGGACCAGGGCAGGGTCCTACGAGCAGTACTTC
CSVDFRTRAGSYEQYF
>TRBD1|TRBJ1-1|-|TRBV5-6
TGTGCCAGCAGCCCCCGGACAGGGGCTGGTTTCGCTGAAGCTTTCTTT
CASSPRTGAGFAEAFF
>-|TRBJ2-1|few|TRBV24-1
TGTGCCACCAGTGTGGGTGGATGGGAGCAGTTCTTC
CATSVGGWEQFF
>TRBD1|TRBJ2-3|-|TRBV6-1
TGTGCCAGCAGTACCGGGACAGGGATATGGGATACGCAGTATTTT
CASSTGTGIWDTQYF
>-|TRBJ2-5|-|TRBV7-2
TGTGCCAGCAGCTTAGGACAGGACACGAAGACCCAGTACTTC
CASSLGQDTKTQYF
>-|TRBJ2-5|few|TRBV6-5
TGTGCCAGCAGTTACTTGGCGGGGTATCAAGAGACCCAGTACTTC
CASSYLAGYQETQYF
>-|TRBJ2-7|-|TRBV7-2
TGTGCCAGCAGCTCTGGAGGGTTAGGCGAGCAGTACTTC
CASSSGGLGEQYF
>-|TRBJ1-2|few|TRBV2
TGTGCCAGCAGTCCTCAACTGTCTTCCTCCTATGGCTACACCTTC
CASSPQLSSSYGYTF
>-|TRBJ1-2|few|TRBV5-1
TGCGCCAGCAGCTTGGAAACAGAAACGACTTTGCGTGGCTACACCTTC
CASSLETETTLRGYTF
>TRBD1|TRBJ2-5|-|TRBV7-9
TGTGCCAGCAGCTCCACCCGGGACAGGGCGTCCCAAGAGACCCAGTACTTC
CASSSTRDRASQETQYF
>-|TRBJ2-3|-|TRBV5-1
TGCGCCAGCAGCCCCCTGAGGGCCGGAACAGATACGCAGTATTTT
CASSPLRAGTDTQYF
>-|TRBJ2-7|-|TRBV20-1
TGCAGTGCTAGAGATATCATGTCCTACGAGCAGTACTTC
CSARDIMSYEQYF
>-|TRBJ2-1|-|TRBV7-9
TGTGCCAGCAGCTCCCATGAGACTTCCTTGTTGAGCTCCTACAATGAGCAGTTCTTC
CASSSHETSLLSSYNEQFF
>-|TRBJ2-1|-|TRBV29-1
TGCAGCGTTGGGGGGCAGGGTGGCGGCGATGAGCAGTTCTTC
CSVGGQGGGDEQFF
>-|TRBJ2-1|-|TRBV20-1
TGCAGTGCTAGAGCTCGAGACCTAACTAAGGATGAGCAGTTCTTC
CSARARDLTKDEQFF
>-|TRBJ1-1|-|TRBV28
TGTGCCAGCAGCGAATTCACAGTGAACACTGAAGCTTTCTTT
CASSEFTVNTEAFF
>-|TRBJ2-2|-|TRBV3-1
TGTGCCAGCAGCCAAGATGCGCCAGGTTTAGCCGGGGAGCTGTTTTTT
CASSQDAPGLAGELFF
>-|TRBJ2-1|few|TRBV7-9
TGTGCCAGCAGCTTATACATCCCTTTGAGCTCCTACAATGAGCAGTTCTTC
CASSLYIPLSSYNEQFF
>-|TRBJ2-1|few|TRBV20-1
TGCAGTGCTAGACCCCGGACAGTTTACAATGAGCAGTTCTTC
CSARPRTVYNEQFF
>TRBD2|TRBJ2-7|few|TRBV4-3
TGCGCCAGCAGCCAATCGCGGGAGGGGGTCTACGAGCAGTACTTC
CASSQSREGVYEQYF
>-|TRBJ2-2|-|TRBV24-1
TGTGCCACCAGTGATTTAGCCGGTCCCGGGGAGCTGTTTTTT
CATSDLAGPGELFF
>-|TRBJ2-6|-|TRBV7-8
TGCGCCAGCAGCGTGGGACCACCCTCTGGGGCCAACGTCCTGACTTTC
CASSVGPPSGANVLTF
>-|TRBJ2-1|few|TRBV6-2/TRBV6-3
TGTGCCAGCAGTTACTCTAGTACTCGCACTAACAATGAGCAGTTCTTC
CASSYSSTRTNNEQFF
>TRBD2|TRBJ2-4|-|TRBV7-2
TGTGCCAGCAGCCCGAGGGGAGCGGGATTTTCCAAAAACATTCAGTACTTC
CASSPRGAGFSKNIQYF
>-|TRBJ2-7|-|TRBV29-1
TGCAGCGTTGAGACCGGGAGAAGCTACGAGCAGTACTTC
CSVETGRSYEQYF
>-|TRBJ2-3|few|TRBV18
TGTGCCAGCTCACCTCCGGGTAGAGCAGATACGCAGTATTTT
CASSPPGRADTQYF
>-|TRBJ1-2|-|TRBV6-5
TGTGCCAGCAGTTGGGGCCGCGAGGGCTATGGCTACACCTTC
CASSWGREGYGYTF
>TRBD1|TRBJ2-7|-|TRBV10-2
TGCGCCAGCAGCGGGCCGGGACAGGGGGCGGGTGAGCAGTACTTC
CASSGPGQGAGEQYF